The rows below give T cell receptor beta chains drawn from one sample of a study of blood T cell repertoires in COVID-19. Clones were read by immunoSEQ multiplex PCR, and TCRdb kept only the in-frame ones, dropping some. This sample has under 450,000 clones, with roughly 84% found just once. Sequencing was done on a sample of PBMCs or T cells enriched from blood (not recorded which). Receptors were obtained from a woman in her thirties who had recovered from COVID-19. Each CDR3 is given with its conserved first and last residue. The D gene is left open where the match is weak.

V gene: TRBV11-2; CDR3 length: 18; J gene: TRBJ1-6; D gene: NA; CDR3 protein: CASSLEAGVAFNNSPLHF
V gene: TRBV7-2; CDR3 length: 17; J gene: TRBJ2-7; D gene: NA; CDR3 protein: CASSFRSQLTYPVEQYF
V gene: TRBV27; CDR3 length: 14; J gene: TRBJ1-2; D gene: NA; CDR3 protein: CASSLWGTSYGYTF
V gene: TRBV27; CDR3 length: 16; J gene: TRBJ1-1; D gene: NA; CDR3 protein: CASSIGWGAGDTEAFF
V gene: TRBV3-1/TRBV3-2; CDR3 length: 14; J gene: TRBJ1-1; D gene: NA; CDR3 protein: CASSPRGVGTEAFF
V gene: TRBV18; CDR3 length: 15; J gene: TRBJ1-2; D gene: NA; CDR3 protein: CASSPGRADNYGYTF
V gene: TRBV6-5; CDR3 length: 15; J gene: TRBJ2-7; D gene: TRBD1; CDR3 protein: CASSPGGWGRSEQYF
V gene: TRBV10-3; CDR3 length: 17; J gene: TRBJ1-3; D gene: TRBD1; CDR3 protein: CAISESAGGYSGNTIYF
V gene: TRBV6-6; CDR3 length: 21; J gene: TRBJ2-3; D gene: TRBD2; CDR3 protein: CASSSCRETSGSAVDPDTQYF
V gene: TRBV5-1; CDR3 length: 14; J gene: TRBJ1-2; D gene: NA; CDR3 protein: CASSFQGGPYGYTF
V gene: TRBV29-1; CDR3 length: 15; J gene: TRBJ2-7; D gene: TRBD1; CDR3 protein: CSVAGTGESRYEQYF
V gene: TRBV19; CDR3 length: 12; J gene: TRBJ1-1; D gene: NA; CDR3 protein: CASSPHNSEAFF
V gene: TRBV29-1; CDR3 length: 13; J gene: TRBJ2-7; D gene: TRBD1; CDR3 protein: CSAVGTDLGEQYF
V gene: TRBV2; CDR3 length: 15; J gene: TRBJ2-5; D gene: NA; CDR3 protein: CASSANGREQETQYF
V gene: TRBV19; CDR3 length: 15; J gene: TRBJ2-1; D gene: TRBD2; CDR3 protein: CASSVLAGGDNEQFF
V gene: TRBV5-8; CDR3 length: 15; J gene: TRBJ2-3; D gene: TRBD2; CDR3 protein: CASSRLAPSTDTQYF
V gene: TRBV2; CDR3 length: 15; J gene: TRBJ2-7; D gene: TRBD2; CDR3 protein: CASSRLTSGNYEQYF
V gene: TRBV2; CDR3 length: 15; J gene: TRBJ1-4; D gene: NA; CDR3 protein: CASVNRGLPNEKLFF
V gene: TRBV28; CDR3 length: 14; J gene: TRBJ2-7; D gene: TRBD1; CDR3 protein: CASSYRDRNYEQYF
V gene: TRBV5-1; CDR3 length: 18; J gene: TRBJ2-1; D gene: TRBD2; CDR3 protein: CASSPGLAGGLSYNEQFF
V gene: TRBV11-2; CDR3 length: 14; J gene: TRBJ1-3; D gene: NA; CDR3 protein: CASSDRGDGNTIYF
V gene: TRBV5-4; CDR3 length: 14; J gene: TRBJ1-1; D gene: NA; CDR3 protein: CASSSPQSNTEAFF
V gene: TRBV7-9; CDR3 length: 13; J gene: TRBJ1-2; D gene: TRBD1; CDR3 protein: CASSPGQVYGYTF
V gene: TRBV5-1; CDR3 length: 17; J gene: TRBJ2-1; D gene: NA; CDR3 protein: CASSLAGGRWIYNEQFF
V gene: TRBV7-9; CDR3 length: 15; J gene: TRBJ1-5; D gene: NA; CDR3 protein: CASSLNGYSNQPQHF
V gene: TRBV19; CDR3 length: 14; J gene: TRBJ1-5; D gene: NA; CDR3 protein: CASSISGIEQPQHF
V gene: TRBV29-1; CDR3 length: 14; J gene: TRBJ1-5; D gene: TRBD1; CDR3 protein: CSVGTGQSNQPQHF
V gene: TRBV5-5; CDR3 length: 15; J gene: TRBJ2-3; D gene: TRBD1; CDR3 protein: CASSSLQGAGDTQYF
V gene: TRBV11-2; CDR3 length: 13; J gene: TRBJ2-7; D gene: TRBD1; CDR3 protein: CASSSGGIYEQYF
V gene: TRBV28; CDR3 length: 15; J gene: TRBJ1-2; D gene: NA; CDR3 protein: CASRPTWDTYGGYTF
V gene: TRBV27; CDR3 length: 15; J gene: TRBJ1-3; D gene: NA; CDR3 protein: CASRLTASSGNTIYF
V gene: TRBV18; CDR3 length: 14; J gene: TRBJ2-1; D gene: NA; CDR3 protein: CASSPPTGYNEQFF
V gene: TRBV27; CDR3 length: 14; J gene: TRBJ2-7; D gene: TRBD2; CDR3 protein: CASSYRGESYEQYF
V gene: TRBV27; CDR3 length: 14; J gene: TRBJ1-1; D gene: NA; CDR3 protein: CASSSSPRVPEAFF
V gene: TRBV29-1; CDR3 length: 13; J gene: TRBJ2-1; D gene: TRBD2; CDR3 protein: CSVDQRGYNEQFF
V gene: TRBV14; CDR3 length: 15; J gene: TRBJ2-1; D gene: TRBD2; CDR3 protein: CASSQVAGAYNEQFF